Reported below is one T cell receptor beta chain. Its target is unknown. One heparinised draw, averaging roughly 0.12 L, was taken per donor. Purity exceeded 98% in all sorted populations. The data were taken from a study of beta chain features in type 1 diabetes. Study results and limitations: Still unanswered here is whether HLA type influences TCRB rearrangement.

The CDR3 runs 15 residues. Per the germline V gene, CDR1 is LGHNA and CDR2 is YSLEER. V was clipped by 2 bases and J by 4 bases, with 14 bases between them. Expressed TCRB transcripts were sequenced after all isolated RNA was converted to cDNA. The assay was immunoSEQ multiplex PCR, and TCRdb's table has in-frame clones only and misses some. The sample contains fewer than 400,000 clones, under 8.5% of which appear only once. The sample was central memory CD4+ T cells from blood. The chain links TRBV4-3 to TRBJ2-5; D assignment may be TRBD1 or TRBD2 (6 bases each). This clonotype originated in a young woman in good health. The CDR3 loop reads CASSQTGTGGETQYF. The CDR3 DNA reads as TGCGCCAGCAGCCAAACAGGGACTGGGGGAGAGACCCAGTACTTC.